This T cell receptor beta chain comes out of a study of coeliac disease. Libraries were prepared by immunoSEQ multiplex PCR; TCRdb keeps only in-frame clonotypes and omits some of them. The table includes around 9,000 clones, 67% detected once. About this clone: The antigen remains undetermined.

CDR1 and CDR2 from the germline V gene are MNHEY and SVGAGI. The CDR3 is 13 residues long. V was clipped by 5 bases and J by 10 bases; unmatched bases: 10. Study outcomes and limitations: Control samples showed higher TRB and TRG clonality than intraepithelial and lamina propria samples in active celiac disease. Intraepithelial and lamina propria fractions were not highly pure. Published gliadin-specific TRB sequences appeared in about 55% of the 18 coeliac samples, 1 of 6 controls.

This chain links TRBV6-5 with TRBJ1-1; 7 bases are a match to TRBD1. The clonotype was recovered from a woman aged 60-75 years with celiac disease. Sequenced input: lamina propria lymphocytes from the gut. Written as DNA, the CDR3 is TGTGCCAGCAGTAACGGACAGGTTGGCGGAGCTTTCTTT. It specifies CASSNGQVGGAFF.